This TCR beta chain stems from a study of blood T cell repertoires in COVID-19. TCRdb keeps only in-frame clones here, not all; method: immunoSEQ multiplex PCR. In the table there are some 210,000 clones, roughly four fifths of which are singletons. Sample: peripheral blood. This sequence was found in a woman in her seventies with active or convalescent COVID-19.

The CDR3 sequence: CASSQDLLAGKLAGVGETQYF. DNA for the CDR3: TGCGCCAGCAGCCAAGATCTGCTAGCGGGAAAACTAGCGGGAGTAGGAGAGACCCAGTACTTC. The chain carries TRBV4-1 and TRBJ2-5; 11 bases are a match to TRBD2. Germline V CDR1 and CDR2: MGHRA, YSYEKL. V dropped 0 bases and J dropped 4; count of bases not matched to a gene: 19. The CDR3 totals 21 residues.